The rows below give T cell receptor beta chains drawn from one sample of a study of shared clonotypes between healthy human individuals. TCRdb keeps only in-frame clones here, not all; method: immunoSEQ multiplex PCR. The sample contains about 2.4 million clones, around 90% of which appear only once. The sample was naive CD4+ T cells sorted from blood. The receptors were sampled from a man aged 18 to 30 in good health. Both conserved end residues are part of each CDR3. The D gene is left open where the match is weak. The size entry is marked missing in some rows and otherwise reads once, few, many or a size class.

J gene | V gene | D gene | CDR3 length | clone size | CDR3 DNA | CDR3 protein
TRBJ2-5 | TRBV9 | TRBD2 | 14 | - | TGTGCCAGCAGCGTTAGCGGGGGATGGAAGACCCAGTACTTC | CASSVSGGWKTQYF
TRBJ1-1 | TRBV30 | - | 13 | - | TGTGCCTGGGGGACCGGGGTGAACACTGAAGCTTTCTTT | CAWGTGVNTEAFF
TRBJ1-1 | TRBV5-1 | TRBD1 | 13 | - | TGCGCCACTTCGACAGGGTGGGGCACTGAAGCTTTCTTT | CATSTGWGTEAFF
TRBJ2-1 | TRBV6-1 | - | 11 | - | TGTGCCAGCACGACCTACAATGAGCAGTTCTTC | CASTTYNEQFF
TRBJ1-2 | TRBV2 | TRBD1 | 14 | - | TGTGCCAGCAGTGAGGACAGGACTAACTATGGCTACACCTTC | CASSEDRTNYGYTF
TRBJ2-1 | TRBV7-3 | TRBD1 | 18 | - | TGTGCCAGCAGCTCAGATCCTGGGGGACAGGGTAGGAACAATGAGCAGTTCTTC | CASSSDPGGQGRNNEQFF
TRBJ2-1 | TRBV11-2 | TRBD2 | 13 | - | TGTGCCAGCGCGGCGGCGGGGGGGGTTGAGCAGTTCTTC | CASAAAGGVEQFF
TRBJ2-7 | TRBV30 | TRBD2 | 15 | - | TGTGCCTGGGATCGTAGCGGGAGGATCTCCTACGAGCAGTACTTC | CAWDRSGRISYEQYF
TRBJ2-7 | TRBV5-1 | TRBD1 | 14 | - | TGCGCCAGCAGCGTGACAGGGGGCGGCTACGAGCAGTACTTC | CASSVTGGGYEQYF
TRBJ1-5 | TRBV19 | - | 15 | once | TGTGCCAGTACCATTACAGGGATCCCCAATCAGCCCCAGCATTTT | CASTITGIPNQPQHF
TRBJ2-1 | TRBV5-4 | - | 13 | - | TGTGCCAGCAGGGCCGGACTCTACAATGAGCAGTTCTTC | CASRAGLYNEQFF
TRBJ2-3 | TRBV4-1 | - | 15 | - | TGCGCCAGCAGCCAAGATCGGTCGGAGGCAGATACGCAGTATTTT | CASSQDRSEADTQYF
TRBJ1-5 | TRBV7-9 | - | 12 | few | TGTGCCAGCAGCTCCGACATTGCGCCCCAGCATTTT | CASSSDIAPQHF
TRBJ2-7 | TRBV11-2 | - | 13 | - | TGTGCCAGCAGCTTGGGGTCCCCCTACGAGCAGTACTTC | CASSLGSPYEQYF
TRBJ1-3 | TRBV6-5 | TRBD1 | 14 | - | TGTGCCAGCAGTCCGACAGGGTTCCAATACACCATATATTTT | CASSPTGFQYTIYF
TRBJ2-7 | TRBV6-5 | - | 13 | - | TGTGCCAGCCGCCAAGTGGGAACCTACGAGCAGTACTTC | CASRQVGTYEQYF
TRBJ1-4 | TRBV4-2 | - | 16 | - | TGTGCCAGCAGCCAAGAGGCGGGGGGGCCCGCAATCGCACTGTTTTTT | CASSQEAGGPAIALFF
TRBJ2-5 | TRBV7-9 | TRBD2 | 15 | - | TGTGCCAGCAGCCCGGGACTAGCGGGAGAAGAGACCCAGTACTTC | CASSPGLAGEETQYF
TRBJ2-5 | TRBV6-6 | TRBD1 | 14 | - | TGTGCCAGCAGTCCTTGGACAGGTCAAGAGACCCAGTACTTC | CASSPWTGQETQYF
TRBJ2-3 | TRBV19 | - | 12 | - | TGTGCCAGTAGTGCCTTCGAGGATACGCAGTATTTT | CASSAFEDTQYF
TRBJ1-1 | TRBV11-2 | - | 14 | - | TGTGCCAGCACCACCCAGGTGATATCCACTGAAGCTTTCTTT | CASTTQVISTEAFF
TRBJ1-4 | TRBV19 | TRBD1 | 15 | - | TGTGCCAGTAGTGGGACAGGGGACTATCGTGAAAAACTGTTTTTT | CASSGTGDYREKLFF
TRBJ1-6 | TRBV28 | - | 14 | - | TGTGCCAGCAGTTTAGGGCAGGAAAATTCACCCCTCCACTTT | CASSLGQENSPLHF
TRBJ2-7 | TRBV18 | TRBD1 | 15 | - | TGTGCCAGCTCACCCCGACAGGGGATGGGCAACGAGCAGTACTTC | CASSPRQGMGNEQYF
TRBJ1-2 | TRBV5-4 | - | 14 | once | TGTGCCAGCAGCCTCCAACAGGGACCCTATGGCTACACCTTC | CASSLQQGPYGYTF
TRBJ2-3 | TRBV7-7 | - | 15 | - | TGTGCTAGCAGCTCGGTGTCCTCTCGCACAGATACGCAGTATTTT | CASSSVSSRTDTQYF
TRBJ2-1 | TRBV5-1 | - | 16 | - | TGCGCCAGCAGCACCATTGGGCGGAGCTCCTACAATGAGCAGTTCTTC | CASSTIGRSSYNEQFF
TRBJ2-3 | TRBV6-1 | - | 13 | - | TGTGCCAGCAGAAGGGTGGTCACAGATACGCAGTATTTT | CASRRVVTDTQYF
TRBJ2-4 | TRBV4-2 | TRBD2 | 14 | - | TGTGCCAGCAGCCCCAGCGGGGGGGAAAACATTCAGTACTTC | CASSPSGGENIQYF
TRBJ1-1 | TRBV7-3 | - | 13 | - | TGTGCCAGCAGCTTACAACCTTACACTGAAGCTTTCTTT | CASSLQPYTEAFF
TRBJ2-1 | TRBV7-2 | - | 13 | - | TGTGCCAGCAGCTTAGACAGAAACAATGAGCAGTTCTTC | CASSLDRNNEQFF
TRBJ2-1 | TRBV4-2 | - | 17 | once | TGTGCCAGCAGCCAAGCAATAGGGGGGGCAGTAATCAATGAGCAGTTCTTC | CASSQAIGGAVINEQFF
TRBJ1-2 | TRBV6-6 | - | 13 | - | TGTGCCAGCAGCTACATCCCTGACTATGGCTACACCTTC | CASSYIPDYGYTF
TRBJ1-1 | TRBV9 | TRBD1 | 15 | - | TGTGCCAGCAGCTTAACCGGGACAGGGCCGACTGAAGCTTTCTTT | CASSLTGTGPTEAFF
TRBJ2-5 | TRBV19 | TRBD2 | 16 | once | TGTGCCAGTAGTATCAGTGGGACTAGCGGGTTGGAGACCCAGTACTTC | CASSISGTSGLETQYF
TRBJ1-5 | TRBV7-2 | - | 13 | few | TGTGCCAGCAGCTTATCGGGCAATCAGCCCCAGCATTTT | CASSLSGNQPQHF
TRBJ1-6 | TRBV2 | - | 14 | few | TGTGCCAGCAGTCCTTCGGGGTTTACTGACACCCTCCACTTT | CASSPSGFTDTLHF
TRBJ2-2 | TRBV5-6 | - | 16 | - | TGTGCCAGCAGCTTGTGGCCGGGGCTCGTCACCGGGGAGCTGTTTTTT | CASSLWPGLVTGELFF
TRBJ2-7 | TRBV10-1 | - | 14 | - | TGCGCCAGCCCCAAAGTCGGGGTACCCTACGAGCAGTACTTC | CASPKVGVPYEQYF
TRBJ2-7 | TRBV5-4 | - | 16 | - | TGTGCCAGCAGCTTGGGTGGCAGCTCCGAGGTTAATCAGCAGTACTTC | CASSLGGSSEVNQQYF
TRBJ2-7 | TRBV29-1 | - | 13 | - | TGCAGCGTTGGAGTTGGAGGGATCCACGAGCAGTACTTC | CSVGVGGIHEQYF
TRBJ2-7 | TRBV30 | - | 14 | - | TGTGCCTGGAGTGTGGGCGGGGTATACTACGAGCAGTACTTC | CAWSVGGVYYEQYF
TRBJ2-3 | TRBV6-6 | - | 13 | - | TGTGCCACCCGGGGAGCTAGCACAGATACGCAGTATTTT | CATRGASTDTQYF
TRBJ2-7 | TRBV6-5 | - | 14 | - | TGTGCCAGCAGTTACCGTCCGAAAGGCTACGAGCAGTACTTC | CASSYRPKGYEQYF
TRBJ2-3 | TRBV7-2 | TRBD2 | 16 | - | TGTGCCAGCAGCACCCGGGACCTCGGGGGGTTAGATACGCAGTATTTT | CASSTRDLGGLDTQYF
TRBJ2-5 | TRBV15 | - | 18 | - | TGTGCCACCAGCAGAGTAGGCCTCGTCCTCCAAGGGCAAGAGACCCAGTACTTC | CATSRVGLVLQGQETQYF
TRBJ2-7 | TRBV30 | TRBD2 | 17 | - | TGTGCCTGGAGTGTTCACTTGCTAGCGGGTTCTCCTAACGAGCAGTACTTC | CAWSVHLLAGSPNEQYF
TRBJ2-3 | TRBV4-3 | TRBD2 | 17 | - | TGCGCCAGCAGCCAAGATAGGCTAGCGGCTTACACAGATACGCAGTATTTT | CASSQDRLAAYTDTQYF